This entry is about one T cell receptor (beta chain). The target antigen is unknown. This sample is drawn from a study of memory CD4+ T cells and cytomegalovirus serostatus. Background on the study: Of the healthy Belgian adults, roughly ten were CMV seropositive and approximately 25 seronegative. Study findings and constraints: CD4+ memory repertoires contained about two fifths of the roughly 160 reported CMV TCRbeta sequences.

Single viable CD3+CD4+CD8-CD45RO+ cells were sorted as the memory CD4+ T cells. Only in-frame clones appear in the TCRdb table, and some are missing; sequencing was by immunoSEQ multiplex PCR. The table records about 41,000 clones, 76% of them present only once. CDR3 length: 17 amino acids. V gave up 6 bases and J gave up 0 bases, with 19 bases separating them. Germline V gene lookup returns CDR1 MNHEY and CDR2 SMNVEV (reference sequence). The material sequenced was memory CD4+ T cells from blood. The sequence derives from an adult in good health and CMV-seronegative. This rearrangement joins TRBV27 to TRBJ2-3, with no clear D. The CDR3 loop reads CASRNRLLSTSTDTQYF. DNA of the CDR3: TGTGCCAGCAGGAACCGACTGTTGAGTACTAGCACAGATACGCAGTATTTT.